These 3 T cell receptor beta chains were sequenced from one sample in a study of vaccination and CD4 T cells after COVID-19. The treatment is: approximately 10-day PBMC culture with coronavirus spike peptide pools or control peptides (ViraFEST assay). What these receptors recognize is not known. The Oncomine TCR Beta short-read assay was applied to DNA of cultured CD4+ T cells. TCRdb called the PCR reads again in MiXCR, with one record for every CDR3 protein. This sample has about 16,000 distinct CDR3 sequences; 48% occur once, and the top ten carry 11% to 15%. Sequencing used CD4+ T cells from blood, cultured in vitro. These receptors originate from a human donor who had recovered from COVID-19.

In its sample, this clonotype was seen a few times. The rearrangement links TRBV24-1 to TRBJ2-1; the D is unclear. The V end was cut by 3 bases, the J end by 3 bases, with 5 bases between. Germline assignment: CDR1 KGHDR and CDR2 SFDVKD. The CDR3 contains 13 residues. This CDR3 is CATSDPNYNEQFF. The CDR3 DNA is TGTGCCACCAGTGATCCGAACTACAATGAGCAGTTCTTC.

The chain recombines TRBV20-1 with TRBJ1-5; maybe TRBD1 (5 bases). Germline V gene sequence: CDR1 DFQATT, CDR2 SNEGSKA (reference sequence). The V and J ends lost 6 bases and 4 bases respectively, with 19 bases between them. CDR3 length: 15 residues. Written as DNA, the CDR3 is TGCAGTGCCCAACCAGGGCGGTTCCAAAATCAGCCCCAGCATTTT. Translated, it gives CSAQPGRFQNQPQHF.

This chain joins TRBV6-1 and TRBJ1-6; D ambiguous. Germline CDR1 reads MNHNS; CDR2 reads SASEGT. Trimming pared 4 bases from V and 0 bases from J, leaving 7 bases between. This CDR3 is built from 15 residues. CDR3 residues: CASSGAGSYNSPLHF. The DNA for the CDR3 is TGTGCCAGCAGTGGGGCCGGCTCCTATAATTCACCCCTCCACTTT.